The T cell receptor (beta chain) described here comes from a study of T cells after yellow fever vaccination. This clonotype has more than one count but fewer than ten. The antigen is not known. Study-wide points: Overlap between CD4 and CD8 compartments was detected for a small share of clonotypes. Within FACS-sorted repertoires, abundant clonotypes contaminating from the bulk population could be present. Reappearing after the booster were most of the clones from primary vaccination (96% CD4, roughly 86% CD8).

TCRdb itself ran the 5' RACE reads through MiXCR, one entry per CDR3 protein. There are about 300,000 distinct CDR3 sequences in the sample; around 4.1% occur only once, and 20% to 25% lies in the top ten. Germline V gene lookup returns CDR1 DFQATT and CDR2 SNEGSKA (reference sequence). The CDR3 length is 12 residues. Trimming stripped 1 base from V and 7 bases from J, with 10 bases between. This rearrangement joins TRBV20-1 to TRBJ1-1; D not certain. The clonotype was recovered from a man between 18 and 35 years old who received the YFV17D yellow fever vaccine. Material: PBMCs, obtained 5 days after the yellow fever booster vaccination. CDR3 amino acids: CSARVHAVEAFF. DNA for the CDR3: TGCAGTGCTAGAGTGCATGCAGTTGAAGCTTTCTTT.